This T cell receptor (beta chain) was sequenced during a study of T cell responses to AZD1222 COVID-19 vaccine. The germline V and J ends were trimmed by 5 bases and 4 bases, with 17 bases remaining between them. This CDR3 region has 15 residues. Germline V gives CDR1 MDHEN, CDR2 SYDVKM. This table comes from immunoSEQ multiplex PCR, and its TCRdb copy is limited to in-frame clones, with some not included. The data hold 150,000 to 180,000 clones, with about 92% observed a single time. Study outcomes and limitations: Clonal diversity was possibly underestimated, and white British individuals and females predominated among donors.

This clone has a single count. What it recognizes is unknown. The rearrangement uses TRBV28 and TRBJ2-5; D is possibly TRBD2 (6 bases). Material: peripheral blood, obtained on day 0 of AZD1222 vaccination. This clonotype was obtained from an adult in good health. CDR3 nucleotides: TGTGCCAGCAGTCCCCAGGGACTCCCGGGAGAGACCCAGTACTTC. Amino acid sequence: CASSPQGLPGETQYF. Complete variable domain (other parts from reference TRBV28 and TRBJ2-5): DVKVTQSSRYLVKRTGEKVFLECVQDMDHENMFWYRQDPGLGLRLIYFSYDVKMKEKGDIPEGYSVSREKKERFSLILESASTNQTSMYLCASSPQGLPGETQYFGPGTRLLVL.